The 17 T cell receptor beta chains below were found in one sample sequenced in a study of response to subunit inactivated influenza vaccine. One entry per CDR3 protein results from TCRdb running MiXCR on the RT-PCR reads. This sample carries around 180,000 distinct CDR3 sequences, 7.5% to 10% of them seen once, and the ten largest clones take approximately 11%. The specimen was non-naive T cells sorted from PBMCs, collected on the day of vaccination. The receptor source for this set is a man between 45 and 60 years old who received an inactivated influenza vaccine.

V and J are TRBV18 and TRBJ2-7; D call uncertain. There are 13 residues in the CDR3. The germline V gene has CDR1 KGHSH and CDR2 LQKENI. V lost 1 base and J 7 bases, leaving 11 bases between the germline ends. This CDR3 reads CASSPLAMGEQYF. CDR3 coding DNA: TGTGCCAGCTCACCACTCGCAATGGGGGAGCAGTACTTC. The whole variable domain, filled in from reference TRBV18 and TRBJ2-7, reads NAGVMQNPRHLVRRRGQEARLRCSPMKGHSHVYWYRQLPEEGLKFMVYLQKENIIDESGMPKERFSAEFPKEGPSILRIQQVVRGDSAAYFCASSPLAMGEQYFGPGTRLTVT.

This clonotype was seen many times. In DNA, the CDR3 is TGTGCCATCAGCGCAGGACTAGCGTGGACCGGGGAGCTGTTTTTT. Translated, it gives CAISAGLAWTGELFF. The chain uses TRBV10-3 and TRBJ2-2; TRBD2 agrees at 9 bases. The CDR3 loop spans 15 amino acids. With V trimmed by 6 bases and J by 5 bases, 7 bases remained unmatched. Germline V gives CDR1 ENHRY, CDR2 SYGVKD.

This clonotype was counted at least ten times. The chain joins TRBV6-1 to TRBJ1-5, with D perhaps TRBD1 (5 bases). Germline CDR1 and CDR2: MNHNS and SASEGT. V was pared by 5 bases and J by 4 bases, with 15 bases between. The CDR3 consists of 15 residues. As DNA, the CDR3 is TGTGCCAGCAGTCAAACGATTACAGGTAATCAGCCCCAGCATTTT. It encodes CASSQTITGNQPQHF.

The sample holds a few counts of this clonotype. The chain carries TRBV7-9 and TRBJ2-5; 12 nucleotides agree with TRBD2. The CDR3 is 16 residues long. The V gene's germline CDR1 is SEHNR and CDR2 FQNEAQ (reference sequence). Losses at the gene ends were 3 bases for V and 5 bases for J; bases not matched to a gene: 7. CDR3 sequence: CASSLTSGSRGETQYF. For the CDR3, the DNA is TGTGCCAGCAGCTTGACTAGCGGGAGTAGGGGCGAGACCCAGTACTTC.

The J gene is TRBJ2-5, the V gene TRBV11-2; a possible D gene is TRBD2 (5 bases). Germline CDR1 and CDR2: SGHAT and FQNNGV. V dropped 6 bases and J dropped 5 bases, with 19 bases sitting between them. This CDR3 is built from 15 residues. CDR3 nucleotide sequence: TGTGCCAGCAGTAACTTAGTACAGTCGGGGGAGACCCAGTACTTC. Translating gives CASSNLVQSGETQYF. Supplemented by reference TRBV11-2 and TRBJ2-5, the full variable domain reads EAGVAQSPRYKIIEKRQSVAFWCNPISGHATLYWYQQILGQGPKLLIQFQNNGVVDDSQLPKDRFSAERLKGVDSTLKIQPAKLEDSAVYLCASSNLVQSGETQYFGPGTRLLVL.

The gene calls are TRBV10-1 and TRBJ2-7; 7 nucleotides match TRBD1. This CDR3 has 15 residues. Germline assignment: CDR1 WNHNN and CDR2 SYGVQD (reference sequence). Trimming took 2 bases from V and 3 from J; bases not matched to a gene: 7. CDR3 residues: CASSEIRDSIYEQYF. The CDR3 DNA reads TGCGCCAGCAGTGAGATACGGGACAGTATCTACGAGCAGTACTTC.

There are a few counts of this clonotype. The gene calls are TRBV7-9 and TRBJ1-2; D unresolved. CDR1 and CDR2 (germline): SEHNR, FQNEAQ (reference sequence). There are 12 residues in the CDR3. Trimming stripped 8 bases from V and 6 bases from J, with 13 bases between. In DNA form, the CDR3 reads TGTGCCAGCTTCTTTAGAGAGCATGGCTACACCTTC. Protein product: CASFFREHGYTF.

In this sample, this clonotype turned up a few times. This CDR3 is CASEDRGGSPLHF. In DNA, the CDR3 is TGTGCCAGTGAAGACAGGGGCGGTTCACCCCTCCACTTT. The chain employs TRBV2 and TRBJ1-6, with 8 bases lining up with TRBD1. The germline V gene has CDR1 SNHLY and CDR2 FYNNEI. CDR3 size: 13 residues. V lost 9 bases to trimming and J lost 9 bases; unmatched junction nucleotides: 7.

V is TRBV28 and J is TRBJ1-5; 8 positions agree with TRBD1. The length of the CDR3 is 14 residues. Germline values: CDR1 MDHEN, CDR2 SYDVKM. Trimming at V came to 1 base and at J to 6 bases, leaving 2 bases not matched to a gene. The CDR3 sequence is CASSLSGGVQPQHF. The DNA of the CDR3 is TGTGCCAGCAGTTTATCAGGGGGCGTTCAGCCCCAGCATTTT.

This clonotype was seen a few times. V is TRBV7-2 and J is TRBJ1-4, with D possibly TRBD1 on 5 matching bases. The CDR3 loop spans 15 amino acids. The germline V gene encodes CDR1 SGHTA and CDR2 FQGNSA. The ends were cut back, 2 bases at V and 8 bases at J, with 15 bases in the middle. CDR3: CASSLSSGWGEKLFF. In DNA form, the CDR3 reads TGTGCCAGCAGCTTATCATCAGGGTGGGGAGAAAAACTGTTTTTT.

The rearrangement joins TRBV5-1 to TRBJ2-1; D is perhaps TRBD1 or TRBD2 (5 bases each). V was clipped by 9 bases and J by 4 bases, with 23 bases between them. Germline lookup yields CDR1 SGHRS and CDR2 YFSETQ. The CDR3 loop spans 16 amino acids. The CDR3, as DNA: TGCGCCAACGGCTTTTCAGGGCAGGGACGTTACAATGAGCAGTTCTTC. The encoded protein is CANGFSGQGRYNEQFF.

The chain combines TRBV4-2 with TRBJ1-1; a possible D gene is TRBD1 (6 bases). The CDR3 spans 15 residues. Per germline, CDR1 LGHNA and CDR2 YNFKEQ. Trimming removed 1 base at V and 11 bases at J, with 20 bases between. As DNA, the CDR3 is TGTGCCAGCAGCCAAGGGGACACGGACAGAAGGCTGGCTTTCTTT. It codes for CASSQGDTDRRLAFF.

Only a few counts were recorded for this clonotype. The chain is built from TRBV30 and TRBJ2-3; D gene unclear. This CDR3 has 13 amino acids. Germline V gene sequence: CDR1 GTSNPN, CDR2 SVGIG (reference sequence). Trimming left V 4 bases short and J 0 bases short, with 8 bases between. The CDR3 region has the DNA TGTGCCTGGACTAAACCTAGCACAGATACGCAGTATTTT. It translates to CAWTKPSTDTQYF.

This clonotype was seen a handful of times. This chain connects TRBV3-1 to TRBJ2-5; 7 bases agree with TRBD1. The ends lost 3 bases at V and 1 base at J; junction bases unmatched: 2. The CDR3 runs to 14 residues. Germline CDR1 reads LGHDT; CDR2 reads YNNKEL (reference sequence). CDR3 sequence (DNA): TGTGCCAGCAGCCACAGGGGGAGCCAAGAGACCCAGTACTTC. Its protein product is CASSHRGSQETQYF.

This clonotype was counted between two and nine times. The chain is built from TRBV7-9 and TRBJ1-1, with a weak D call TRBD1 (6 bases). The germline CDR1 and CDR2 sequences are SEHNR and FQNEAQ (reference sequence). The CDR3 extends over 16 amino acids. V was clipped by 5 bases and J by 7 bases, with 23 bases between them. DNA for the CDR3: TGTGCCAGCAGCGACCCCCCAGGACAGTGGGGTGATGAAGCTTTCTTT. Protein: CASSDPPGQWGDEAFF. Full variable domain (remainder filled in from reference TRBV7-9 and TRBJ1-1): DTGVSQNPRHKITKRGQNVTFRCDPISEHNRLYWYRQTLGQGPEFLTYFQNEAQLEKSRLLSDRFSAERPKGSFSTLEIQRTEQGDSAMYLCASSDPPGQWGDEAFFGQGTRLTVV.

The chain couples TRBV20-1 to TRBJ1-1; possible D gene TRBD1, 5 bases. The CDR3 has 13 amino acids. CDR1 is DFQATT, CDR2 SNEGSKA, per germline (reference sequence). V shed 0 bases and J shed 8 bases, with 13 bases lying between them. CDR3 sequence reads: CSARDHMQGEAFF. DNA for the CDR3: TGCAGTGCTAGAGATCATATGCAGGGCGAAGCTTTCTTT.

In this sample, this clonotype turned up a few times. The J gene is TRBJ2-5, the V gene TRBV20-1; TRBD2 agrees at 8 bases. Unmatched junction bases numbered 6, after V lost 5 bases and J lost 4 bases. Germline loops: CDR1 DFQATT, CDR2 SNEGSKA (reference sequence). This CDR3 has 13 amino acids. Here the CDR3 reads CSAARSGIETQYF. The CDR3 region has the DNA TGCAGTGCTGCACGTAGCGGGATAGAGACCCAGTACTTC.